One sample yielded the 17 T cell receptor beta chains listed below, sequenced in a study of cytomegalovirus exposure and HLA in healthy donors. Here immunoSEQ multiplex PCR was the method, and the copy in TCRdb shows in-frame clones only, minus some. Found here are some 170,000 clones, roughly 86% of them singletons; the top ten hold under 3.5%. The material sequenced was PBMCs. The source of these receptors is a man aged 18 to 35 in good health and CMV-seropositive.

This clone has just one count. The rearrangement links TRBV6-5 to TRBJ2-7; D possibly corresponds to TRBD2 (5 bases). Between the trimmed V and J ends, which lost 2 bases and 0 bases, there was a span of 5 bases. Germline V gives CDR1 MNHEY, CDR2 SVGAGI. The CDR3 extends over 13 amino acids. Written as DNA, the CDR3 is TGTGCCAGCAGTTACGGACTCTCCTACGAGCAGTACTTC. Translating gives CASSYGLSYEQYF.

In its sample, this clone was seen once. The rearrangement uses TRBV7-9 and TRBJ1-4; D is uncertain. CDR3 length equals 15 residues. The germline V gene encodes CDR1 SEHNR and CDR2 FQNEAQ (reference sequence). V lost 1 base and J lost 4, with 10 bases in between. DNA of the CDR3: TGTGCCAGCAGCTTAGAATTCGGCGGTAATGAAAAACTGTTTTTT. Encoded protein: CASSLEFGGNEKLFF.

The V call is TRBV4-2, the J call TRBJ2-3, with TRBD2 matching 7 bases. The CDR3 consists of 15 residues. Germline V gene sequence: CDR1 LGHNA, CDR2 YNFKEQ. Trimming at V came to 1 base and at J to 2 bases, leaving 3 bases not matched to a gene. The DNA of the CDR3 is TGTGCCAGCAGCCAAGCGGGGGGTTACACAGATACGCAGTATTTT. This codes for CASSQAGGYTDTQYF.

V and J are TRBV2 and TRBJ1-2; D not certain. The CDR3 contains 12 residues. Germline V gives CDR1 SNHLY, CDR2 FYNNEI. Trimming removed 11 bases from V and 8 bases from J, with 18 bases in between. CDR3 loop: CAAQTPEVGYTF. The CDR3 region has the DNA TGTGCCGCCCAGACTCCAGAGGTGGGCTACACCTTC.

V and J are TRBV10-3 and TRBJ2-7, with 9 bases identical to TRBD1. The CDR3 is 14 residues long. Germline lookup yields CDR1 ENHRY and CDR2 SYGVKD. V lost 6 bases, J lost 3 bases, and 6 bases stayed unmatched. This CDR3 reads CAIRAGTGIYEQYF. In DNA form, the CDR3 reads TGTGCCATCAGAGCCGGGACAGGGATCTACGAGCAGTACTTC.

This chain uses TRBV6-5 with TRBJ1-1, with 12 bases aligning to TRBD1. Unmatched junction bases numbered 7, after V lost 6 bases and J lost 8 bases. The CDR3 extends over 14 amino acids. CDR1 and CDR2 (germline): MNHEY, SVGAGI. The DNA for the CDR3 is TGTGCCAGCAGCCACGGGACAGGGGGCGCCGAAGCTTTCTTT. This gives the protein CASSHGTGGAEAFF.

The chain uses TRBV5-1 and TRBJ1-1; unclear D gene. This CDR3 has 13 residues. Germline V gene sequence: CDR1 SGHRS, CDR2 YFSETQ. The ends were cut back, 4 bases at V and 6 bases at J, with 13 bases in the middle. The DNA for the CDR3 is TGCGCCAGCAGCCAGATGGGAGAGCCTGAAGCTTTCTTT. It is translated as CASSQMGEPEAFF.

The sample holds a few counts of this clone. The rearrangement uses TRBV5-4 and TRBJ2-1; D gene ambiguous. The V gene lost 0 bases and the J gene lost 7 bases, with 8 bases spanning the gap. Germline-derived CDR1 and CDR2 are SGHNT and YYREEE (reference sequence). This CDR3 spans 13 amino acids. CDR3 coding DNA: TGTGCCAGCAGCTTGGGGCGGAGTAATGAGCAGTTCTTC. This gives the protein CASSLGRSNEQFF.

V usage is TRBV27 and J usage is TRBJ2-5; TRBD2 is a possible D gene (6 bases). The end of the DNA aligns better with TRBJ2-7, so the J call may be wrong. Germline CDR1 is MNHEY and CDR2 is SMNVEV (reference sequence). This CDR3 spans 13 amino acids. DNA of the CDR3: TGTGCCAGCAGTAGCGGGTTTGGCTACGAGCAGTACTTC. Translating gives CASSSGFGYEQYF.

The rearrangement joins TRBV9 to TRBJ1-2; 8 nucleotides match TRBD1. Germline V gene sequence: CDR1 SGDLS, CDR2 YYNGEE. J lost 7 bases, V lost 3 bases, and 8 bases had no gene match. This CDR3 contains 14 residues. In DNA form, the CDR3 reads TGTGCCAGCAGCGCCAACAGGGGGAAGGGTGGCTACACCTTC. This codes for CASSANRGKGGYTF.

V is TRBV7-2 and J is TRBJ2-5; 11 bases line up with TRBD2. CDR1 is SGHTA, CDR2 FQGNSA, per germline. CDR3 size: 16 residues. The trim removed 2 bases at V and 7 bases at J, leaving 9 bases unmatched. For the CDR3, the DNA is TGTGCCAGCAGCTTAACCCCTAGCGGGGGGTTCGGGACCCAGTACTTC. Protein: CASSLTPSGGFGTQYF.

J is TRBJ2-1 and V is TRBV28; D gene uncertain. This CDR3 is built from 11 residues. From germline, CDR1 is MDHEN and CDR2 SYDVKM. V lost 5 bases and J lost 8, with 7 bases in between. The CDR3 is CASSAGDEQFF. The DNA of the CDR3 is TGTGCCAGCAGTGCCGGTGATGAGCAGTTCTTC.

J is TRBJ1-5 and V is TRBV28; 7 bases are shared with TRBD1. J lost 6 bases, V lost 7 bases, and 6 bases had no gene match. The CDR3 runs to 13 residues. Germline loops: CDR1 MDHEN, CDR2 SYDVKM. In DNA form, the CDR3 reads TGTGCCAGCATAGGACAGGCGGGTCAGCCCCAGCATTTT. Translating gives CASIGQAGQPQHF.

This clone was counted a single time. The chain employs TRBV4-3 and TRBJ2-7; D is unresolved. The V gene's germline CDR1 is LGHNA and CDR2 YSLEER. The CDR3 length is 15 residues. Trimming shortened V by 0 bases and J by 6 bases, and 15 bases separated the two germline ends. The CDR3 sequence is CASSQDYSRLSEQYF. CDR3 in DNA: TGCGCCAGCAGCCAAGATTACTCCCGCCTCTCCGAGCAGTACTTC.

V usage is TRBV29-1 and J usage is TRBJ2-1; 12 bases fit TRBD2. CDR1 and CDR2 (germline): SQVTM, ANQGSEA. This CDR3 is 12 amino acids long. J lost 8 bases, V lost 7 bases, and 3 bases had no gene match. CDR3 protein: CSATSGRYEQFF. The CDR3 coding sequence is TGCAGCGCTACTAGCGGGAGGTATGAGCAGTTCTTC.

The chain couples TRBV13 to TRBJ2-3; TRBD2 matches at 7 bases. The CDR3 spans 16 residues. The germline CDR1 and CDR2 sequences are PRHDT and FYEKMQ (reference sequence). Unmatched junction bases numbered 9, after V lost 4 bases and J lost 2 bases. The CDR3 loop reads CASSSTLRETTDTQYF. CDR3 coding DNA: TGTGCCAGCAGCTCAACTTTGCGGGAGACCACAGATACGCAGTATTTT.

In its sample, this clone was seen a few times. This chain connects TRBV6-5 to TRBJ1-2; a weak D match, TRBD1 (5 bases). The CDR3 is 13 residues long. The germline gives CDR1 MNHEY, CDR2 SVGAGI. Trimming stripped 4 bases from V and 4 bases from J, with 10 bases between. The CDR3 DNA sequence: TGTGCCAGCAGTTCGAGGACAACCTATGGCTACACCTTC. The encoded protein is CASSSRTTYGYTF.